These 20 T cell receptor beta chains were all obtained from the same sample, sequenced in a study of blood T cell repertoires in COVID-19. Sequencing was performed with immunoSEQ multiplex PCR; in TCRdb, only in-frame clones are kept and a portion is missing. The top ten clones hold less than 3.5% of a sample with fewer than 200,000 clones, almost 85% of them seen once. The sequencing input was peripheral blood. The receptors here all came from a woman of 80 years or more with COVID-19, enrolled during active disease.

The V call is TRBV6-6, the J call TRBJ2-4, with 8 bases matching TRBD2. With 5 bases clipped from V and 5 bases from J, the junction kept 11 bases outside the gene matches. Germline V gene data show CDR1 as MNHNY and CDR2 as SVGAGI (reference sequence). The CDR3 has 16 residues. CDR3 loop: CASSRRGGRMENIQYF. CDR3 sequence (DNA): TGTGCCAGCAGTCGACGCGGGGGGCGTATGGAAAACATTCAGTACTTC.

This chain uses TRBV27 with TRBJ2-1; D gene ambiguous. Trimming stripped 6 bases from V and 0 bases from J, with 18 bases between. Germline lookup yields CDR1 MNHEY and CDR2 SMNVEV (reference sequence). The CDR3 is 17 residues long. The CDR3 DNA sequence: TGTGCCAGCAGCCCTCGAGTTCAGCGAAGCTCCTACAATGAGCAGTTCTTC. As protein: CASSPRVQRSSYNEQFF.

Here the CDR3 reads CASTRRTEAFF. CDR3 DNA sequence: TGTGCCAGTACCCGCCGGACTGAAGCTTTCTTT. The V gene is TRBV19, the J gene TRBJ1-1, with D hard to call. V was shortened by 7 bases and J by 5 bases, with 8 bases between the two germline ends. Per the germline V gene, CDR1 is LNHDA and CDR2 is SQIVND (reference sequence). The CDR3 has 11 amino acids.

V gene TRBV30 combines with J gene TRBJ2-5, with 10 bases aligning to TRBD2. J lost 5 bases, V lost 0 bases, and 12 bases had no gene match. Germline CDR1 GTSNPN, CDR2 SVGIG (reference sequence). The CDR3 has 17 residues. The CDR3 sequence is CAWSVQLAGDPRETQYF. DNA for the CDR3: TGTGCCTGGAGTGTACAGCTAGCGGGAGATCCACGGGAGACCCAGTACTTC.

The chain is built from TRBV2 and TRBJ1-6, with a tentative D call TRBD1 (5 bases). CDR1 is SNHLY, CDR2 FYNNEI, per germline. The CDR3 contains 14 residues. V was clipped by 5 bases and J by 6 bases, with 11 bases between them. The CDR3: CASSRQNSNSPLHF. CDR3 coding DNA: TGTGCCAGCAGTCGACAGAATTCTAATTCACCCCTCCACTTT.

The rearrangement joins TRBV18 to TRBJ1-2; D perhaps matches TRBD1 (6 bases). The CDR3 runs 13 residues. Germline-derived CDR1 and CDR2 are KGHSH and LQKENI. V was pared by 2 bases and J by 7 bases, with 11 bases between. Here the CDR3 reads CASSPGGAGGYTF. For the CDR3, the DNA is TGTGCCAGCTCACCAGGGGGGGCCGGTGGCTACACCTTC.

This clone was counted only a few times. The chain combines TRBV28 with TRBJ1-4; D is unclear. The CDR3 totals 13 residues. CDR1 and CDR2 (germline): MDHEN, SYDVKM. Trimming cost V 6 bases and J 8 bases, with 13 bases left between them. The DNA of the CDR3 is TGTGCCAGCAGCCCACCGGGGAGGGAAAAACTGTTTTTT. Protein product: CASSPPGREKLFF.

This chain links TRBV18 with TRBJ1-5, with 9 bases that match TRBD1. CDR3 size: 16 residues. The V and J ends lost 3 bases and 6 bases, in that order; junction bases with no gene match: 9. CDR1 KGHSH and CDR2 LQKENI come from the germline V gene. DNA for the CDR3: TGTGCCAGCTCACCCGATGGGACAGGGTATCGTCAGCCCCAGCATTTT. Translation: CASSPDGTGYRQPQHF.

The chain is built from TRBV15 and TRBJ1-4; a possible D gene is TRBD1 (6 bases). V was pared by 5 bases and J by 3 bases, with 7 bases between. This CDR3 spans 13 amino acids. Germline V gives CDR1 LNHNV, CDR2 YYDKDF (reference sequence). The CDR3: CATSYRANEKLFF. The CDR3 nucleotides are TGTGCCACCAGCTACAGGGCTAATGAAAAACTGTTTTTT.

The rearrangement uses TRBV6-2 or TRBV6-3 and TRBJ2-6; 7 positions match TRBD1. CDR3 length: 15 amino acids. Trimming cost V 6 bases and J 2 bases; bases outside gene matches: 4. Germline V gene data show CDR1 as MNHEY and CDR2 as SVGEGT. The CDR3 DNA follows: TGTGCCAGCAGCCTAGACAGGGCTGGGGCCAACGTCCTGACTTTC. Protein: CASSLDRAGANVLTF.

The chain carries TRBV2 and TRBJ1-2, with TRBD1 matching 9 bases. Germline V gene data show CDR1 as SNHLY and CDR2 as FYNNEI. This CDR3 has 13 residues. The V and J ends lost 10 bases and 3 bases, in that order; junction bases with no gene match: 6. The CDR3 region is CATTGGADYGYTF. The CDR3 nucleotides read TGTGCCACTACAGGGGGCGCAGACTATGGCTACACCTTC.

The chain has TRBV3-1 (or the pseudogene TRBV3-2) and TRBJ2-5; 9 bases align to TRBD2. This CDR3 is built from 15 residues. Trimming cost V 2 bases and J 2 bases; bases outside gene matches: 3. Germline V gene sequence: CDR1 LGHDT, CDR2 YNNKEL (reference sequence). The CDR3 spells CASSQLRGGQETQYF. DNA of the CDR3: TGTGCCAGCAGCCAACTGCGGGGGGGTCAAGAGACCCAGTACTTC.

J is TRBJ2-1 and V is TRBV7-3; the D gene is possibly TRBD2 (7 bases). V dropped 4 bases and J dropped 1 base, with 11 bases sitting between them. Germline V gene data show CDR1 as SGHTA and CDR2 as FQGTGA. There are 15 residues in the CDR3. The CDR3 sequence is CASSSRGGSYNEQFF. The CDR3 region has the DNA TGTGCCAGCAGCTCCAGGGGAGGGTCCTACAATGAGCAGTTCTTC.

This clone was counted only a few times. V usage is TRBV2 and J usage is TRBJ2-3, with TRBD2 identical over 8 bases. Per germline, CDR1 SNHLY and CDR2 FYNNEI. Losses at the gene ends were 3 bases for V and 5 bases for J; bases not matched to a gene: 7. The CDR3 covers 15 residues. This CDR3 is CASSDSGGSGDTQYF. The CDR3 region has the DNA TGTGCCAGCAGTGACAGCGGGGGCTCGGGAGATACGCAGTATTTT.

The V and J genes are TRBV7-9 and TRBJ2-7; 8 bases line up with TRBD1. With V trimmed by 8 bases and J by 7 bases, 13 bases remained unmatched. The CDR3 sequence is 14 residues long. Germline V gene data show CDR1 as SEHNR and CDR2 as FQNEAQ (reference sequence). CDR3 DNA: TGTGCCAGCCATAGAGGGCAGGGGGCTCGGGAGCAGTACTTC. This sequence encodes CASHRGQGAREQYF.

The CDR3 region is CASSPLAWSSSGNTIYF. CDR3 nucleotide sequence: TGTGCCAGCTCACCACTCGCATGGTCCAGCTCTGGAAACACCATATATTTT. V usage is TRBV18 and J usage is TRBJ1-3; D is unresolved. This CDR3 is built from 17 residues. V dropped 1 base and J dropped 0 bases, with 13 bases sitting between them. Germline CDR1 and CDR2: KGHSH and LQKENI.

The V and J genes are TRBV19 and TRBJ2-2; 11 positions agree with TRBD2. V was clipped by 5 bases and J by 7 bases; unmatched bases: 6. Germline V lookup: CDR1 LNHDA, CDR2 SQIVND (reference sequence). The CDR3 is 15 residues long. CDR3: CASSPLAGGIGELFF. CDR3 nucleotide sequence: TGTGCCAGTAGTCCCCTAGCGGGGGGAATCGGGGAGCTGTTTTTT.

The chain recombines TRBV12-3 or TRBV12-4 with TRBJ1-1, with D possibly being TRBD1 (5 bases). The CDR3 covers 12 residues. V lost 6 bases and J 4 bases, leaving 9 bases between the germline ends. The CDR3 sequence is CASSSRGTEAFF. In nucleotides, the CDR3 is TGTGCCAGCAGCTCTAGGGGCACTGAAGCTTTCTTT.

The chain couples TRBV10-1 to TRBJ2-7, with D perhaps TRBD1 (9 bases). CDR1 is WNHNN and CDR2 is SYGVQD in the germline V gene (reference sequence). With 6 bases removed from V and 4 bases from J, the gap between germline ends came to 25 bases. The CDR3 has 17 residues. CDR3 region: CASRQGAEAGVGYEQYF. The CDR3 DNA follows: TGCGCCAGCAGACAGGGGGCGGAAGCGGGAGTCGGATACGAGCAGTACTTC.

The J gene is TRBJ2-7, the V gene TRBV20-1, with a possible D match to TRBD1 (5 bases). The CDR3 extends over 13 amino acids. Germline loops: CDR1 DFQATT, CDR2 SNEGSKA (reference sequence). With 3 bases removed from V and 4 bases from J, the gap between germline ends came to 13 bases. For the CDR3, the DNA is TGCAGTGCTAGTGGCGACAGAGCTTACGAGCAGTACTTC. It is translated as CSASGDRAYEQYF.